These 8 T cell receptor beta chains came from one sample sequenced in a study of T cell repertoires in cytomegalovirus infection. Antigens of these TCRs are unknown. TCRdb re-called the reads through MiXCR, storing one row per CDR3 protein. The table records approximately 1,000,000 distinct CDR3 sequences, roughly 31% of them present only once. Material: cultured CD8+ T cells from PBMCs, obtained from culture after CMV antigen stimulation. The source is a human donor in good health (CMV status not recorded). Some clones in this sample may be carry-over from other donors' samples.

This clonotype has only a few counts. This rearrangement joins TRBV7-8 to TRBJ2-2, with D maybe TRBD1 (5 bases). V lost 4 bases, J lost 6 bases, and 9 bases lay in between. CDR1 and CDR2 from the germline V gene are SGHVS and FQNEAQ. There are 13 residues in the CDR3. The CDR3 DNA reads TGTGCCAGCAGCTCCAGGGTCGCCGGGGAGCTGTTTTTT. This codes for CASSSRVAGELFF.

The rearrangement links TRBV6-5 to TRBJ2-7, with D maybe TRBD1 (6 bases). V gave up 6 bases and J gave up 3 bases, with 15 bases separating them. Germline values: CDR1 MNHEY, CDR2 SVGAGI. This CDR3 spans 14 amino acids. CDR3 residues: CASRGTRELYEQYF. The CDR3 DNA reads TGTGCCAGCAGAGGGACAAGGGAACTCTACGAGCAGTACTTC.

This rearrangement joins TRBV19 to TRBJ1-5, with a weak D call TRBD1 (6 bases). Trimming took 3 bases from V and 2 from J, leaving 11 bases between them. The CDR3 is made up of 15 amino acids. CDR1 and CDR2 (germline): LNHDA, SQIVND (reference sequence). CDR3 region: CASSIWGAGNQPQHF. CDR3 nucleotides: TGTGCCAGTAGTATCTGGGGGGCTGGCAATCAGCCCCAGCATTTT.

The rearrangement uses TRBV12-3 or TRBV12-4 and TRBJ1-2; D ambiguous. Trimming removed 10 bases from V and 6 bases from J, with 12 bases in between. There are 11 residues in the CDR3. CDR3 residues: CAIPWDHGYTF. CDR3 DNA sequence: TGTGCCATCCCGTGGGATCATGGCTACACCTTC.

The chain links TRBV6-2 or TRBV6-3 to TRBJ2-1; 7 bases are shared with TRBD2. Germline values: CDR1 MNHEY, CDR2 SVGEGT. CDR3 length: 16 amino acids. V dropped 0 bases and J dropped 4; count of bases not matched to a gene: 6. The chain's CDR3 is CASSYSGGGSYNEQFF. CDR3 coding DNA: TGTGCCAGCAGTTACTCTGGCGGGGGTTCTTACAATGAGCAGTTCTTC.

This sequence joins TRBV2 and TRBJ2-5, with 12 bases identical to TRBD2. This CDR3 spans 17 amino acids. Losses at the gene ends were 8 bases for V and 5 bases for J; bases not matched to a gene: 15. CDR1 SNHLY and CDR2 FYNNEI come from the germline V gene. Here the CDR3 DNA reads TGTGCCAGCTACTGGACTAGCGGGGTTTTGCAGGGGGAGACCCAGTACTTC. It yields the protein CASYWTSGVLQGETQYF.

This clonotype was counted a few times. The chain carries TRBV2 and TRBJ2-7; TRBD2 might be the D (6 bases). V was clipped by 7 bases and J by 0 bases, with 13 bases between them. Germline CDR1 is SNHLY and CDR2 is FYNNEI. The CDR3 length is 14 residues. The CDR3 sequence: CASTPGEDSYEQYF. In nucleotides, the CDR3 is TGTGCCAGCACCCCTGGGGAGGACTCCTACGAGCAGTACTTC. Full variable domain (rest looked up from reference TRBV2 and TRBJ2-7): EPEVTQTPSHQVTQMGQEVILRCVPISNHLYFYWYRQILGQKVEFLVSFYNNEISEKSEIFDDQFSVERPDGSNFTLKIRSTKLEDSAMYFCASTPGEDSYEQYFGPGTRLTVT.

The rearrangement uses TRBV11-1 and TRBJ2-7, with D perhaps TRBD1 (6 bases). The germline V and J ends were trimmed by 3 bases and 2 bases, with 11 bases remaining between them. The CDR3 totals 14 residues. Germline-derived CDR1 and CDR2 are SGHAT and FQDESV (reference sequence). CDR3: CASSLYRGTYEQYF. Written as DNA, the CDR3 is TGTGCCAGCAGCTTGTATAGGGGGACCTACGAGCAGTACTTC.